This record looks at one T cell receptor beta chain sequence and its context. CDR1 and CDR2 from the germline V gene are SGHKS and YYEKEE (reference sequence). Between the trimmed V and J ends, which lost 1 base and 4 bases, there was a span of 9 bases. The CDR3 totals 14 residues. The entry originates in a study of radiation and T cells in renal cell carcinoma. The assay was immunoSEQ multiplex PCR, and TCRdb's table has in-frame clones only and misses some. The profile shows some 64,000 clones, about 80% of them singletons. Time point meaning: blood 4 weeks post-SBRT, at nephrectomy. Treatment reported: 15 Gy SBRT to primary tumor, nephrectomy 4 weeks later. Nephrectomy followed 15 Gy stereotactic body radiation by 4 weeks. This renal cell carcinoma was of the clear cell type.

The source of this sequence is a man aged 55-75 years with renal cell carcinoma. The V gene is TRBV5-5, the J gene TRBJ1-3; unclear D gene. Sequenced material: blood, taken from a patient whose treatment included radiotherapy and nephrectomy. In DNA form, the CDR3 reads TGTGCCAGCAGCTTGTCGGACGGCGGAAACACCATATATTTT. Amino acid sequence: CASSLSDGGNTIYF. The full variable domain, completed using reference TRBV5-5 and TRBJ1-3, is DAGVTQSPTHLIKTRGQQVTLRCSPISGHKSVSWYQQVLGQGPQFIFQYYEKEERGRGNFPDRFSARQFPNYSSELNVNALLLGDSALYLCASSLSDGGNTIYFGEGSWLTVV.